Listed below are T cell receptor beta chains from one sample, sequenced in a study of shared clonotypes between healthy human individuals. Clones were read by immunoSEQ multiplex PCR, and TCRdb kept only the in-frame ones, dropping some. The sample records roughly 1,800,000 clones, approximately 94% being singletons. Input material: naive CD8+ T cells sorted from blood. The receptors were gathered from a young man in good health. Each CDR3 is given without its conserved first and last residue.

j_call,v_call,cdr3_aa
TRBJ2-7,TRBV27,ASSPGTASYEQY
TRBJ1-4,TRBV4-1,ASSQEVAGNEKLF
TRBJ2-7,TRBV9,ASSPGDSYEQY
TRBJ2-1,TRBV6-6,ASSWTEPYNEQF
TRBJ2-7,TRBV10-2,ASSESSLGTYEQY
TRBJ2-2,TRBV6-5,ASSYRQGGTGELF
TRBJ2-7,TRBV27,ASSPSVGGRTYEQY
TRBJ1-1,TRBV5-1,ASSGGTEAF
TRBJ2-7,TRBV29-1,SVEEGYLCLDPAYEQY
TRBJ2-7,TRBV7-9,ASSSSTGLISYEQY
TRBJ2-2,TRBV13,ASSSGQGAAGELF
TRBJ2-5,TRBV7-8,ASSFLLGLGETQY
TRBJ2-7,TRBV4-2,ASSQAEKSSSYEQY
TRBJ1-2,TRBV27,ASRSQGPANYGYT
TRBJ2-3,TRBV7-9,ASSLEQGGETDTQY
TRBJ2-7,TRBV9,ASSGGTSGSSYEQY
TRBJ2-7,TRBV6-5,ASSEELASSYEQY
TRBJ2-7,TRBV5-1,ASSLGTGGFEEQY
TRBJ2-7,TRBV30,AGTTASGEYEQY
TRBJ2-1,TRBV7-3,ASSVDSYNEQF
TRBJ2-2,TRBV27,ASSFGDTGELF
TRBJ1-5,TRBV28,ASRGTGVVNQPQH
TRBJ2-1,TRBV7-9,ASSSSDKNPGGSYNEQF
TRBJ2-5,TRBV7-2,ASSAPHKETQY
TRBJ2-5,TRBV30,AWSVPRGTSETQY
TRBJ1-5,TRBV27,ASSRRYGRGLRQPQH
TRBJ2-5,TRBV7-8,ASSLLSSGGATETQY
TRBJ2-7,TRBV28,ASSLEAGGTYEQY
TRBJ2-2,TRBV25-1,ASSMRAGELF
TRBJ2-1,TRBV6-5,ASSVDSYNEQF
TRBJ2-1,TRBV6-6,ASSRVRAPYNEQF
TRBJ2-7,TRBV11-1,ASSHDRTYEQY
TRBJ1-2,TRBV9,ASSAGWEFDYGYT
TRBJ2-1,TRBV27,ASAGLATRDEQF
TRBJ2-3,TRBV4-1,ASSQGGYFTDTQY
TRBJ2-7,TRBV7-2,ASSPGWAYEQY
TRBJ2-2,TRBV27,ASSLYLGELF
TRBJ1-2,TRBV28,ASSSSGQDYT
TRBJ2-7,TRBV9,ASSTLAGGSSYEQY
TRBJ1-4,TRBV19,ASSTFGTGREKLF
TRBJ2-2,TRBV28,ASSLWGLAQNTGELF
TRBJ2-1,TRBV18,ASSPLGTGHNEQF
TRBJ2-7,TRBV5-1,ASSFRLSPSEQY
TRBJ1-2,TRBV30,AWSVADSNYGYT
TRBJ2-7,TRBV7-6,ASSLEPPPYEQY
TRBJ2-1,TRBV2,ASSTPTSGEYEQF
TRBJ1-4,TRBV4-1,ASKKGANEKLF
TRBJ2-3,TRBV29-1,SVEVWTSGDTDTQY
TRBJ2-7,TRBV27,ASSPSTGGLSYEQY
TRBJ2-1,TRBV6-6,ASSDDHNEQF
TRBJ2-1,TRBV4-1,ASSAYLEYEQF
TRBJ2-3,TRBV11-2,ASSPRWREITDTQY
TRBJ1-1,TRBV4-1,ASSQVTGWVDTEAF